What follows are 32 T cell receptor beta chains derived from one specimen sequenced in a study of shared clonotypes between healthy human individuals. The protocol was immunoSEQ multiplex PCR, while the TCRdb copy is restricted to in-frame clones and leaves out a portion. The repertoire has roughly 2.2 million clones, 85% to 95% of them found once; the top ten carry approximately 0.4%. The source material was naive CD4+ T cells from PBMCs. Subset reported: CD45RA+ positively selected. Receptors originate from a young man in good health. Some clones in this sample may be carry-over from other donors' samples.

This clone was detected only once. The V and J genes are TRBV25-1 and TRBJ1-6; D unclear. The CDR3 consists of 14 residues. Germline-derived CDR1 and CDR2 are MGHDK and SYGVNS. Between the trimmed V and J ends, which lost 4 bases and 7 bases, there was a span of 11 bases. This CDR3 reads CASSVSRTNSPLHF. The CDR3 DNA reads as TGTGCCAGCAGTGTATCACGGACCAATTCACCCCTCCACTTT.

This clone was recorded once. The V call is TRBV10-3, the J call TRBJ2-7; 10 bases fit TRBD1. The CDR3 length is 14 residues. V shed 11 bases, J shed 4 bases, and the junction held 11 bases outside the gene matches. Per germline, CDR1 ENHRY and CDR2 SYGVKD. DNA for the CDR3: TGTGCCGCGCTTTCCGGGACAGGGGCTTACGAGCAGTACTTC. Amino acids: CAALSGTGAYEQYF.

Only a few counts were recorded for this clone. The J gene is TRBJ2-2, the V gene TRBV7-2; a weak D match, TRBD1 (6 bases). V lost 3 bases to trimming and J lost 11 bases, with 13 bases between them. Germline loops: CDR1 SGHTA, CDR2 FQGNSA. The CDR3 covers 13 residues. DNA of the CDR3: TGTGCCAGCAGCTTCTTGTCGGGGACAGAGCTGTTTTTT. It codes for CASSFLSGTELFF.

The J gene is TRBJ2-1, the V gene TRBV7-3, with 12 positions matching TRBD2. V was pared by 4 bases and J by 10 bases, with 8 bases of the junction left unmatched. There are 15 residues in the CDR3. Germline V lookup: CDR1 SGHTA, CDR2 FQGTGA. The CDR3 nucleotides read TGTGCCAGCAGCTCAGGACTAGCGGGATACCACGAGCAGTTCTTC. Translated: CASSSGLAGYHEQFF.

The chain is built from TRBV5-4 and TRBJ2-7; D is tentatively TRBD1 or TRBD2 (5 bases each). The ends were cut back, 0 bases at V and 2 bases at J, with 15 bases in the middle. Germline values: CDR1 SGHNT, CDR2 YYREEE (reference sequence). The CDR3 runs 16 residues. The CDR3 is CASSLGGPRPPYEQYF. In DNA form, the CDR3 reads TGTGCCAGCAGCTTGGGGGGACCGAGGCCTCCCTACGAGCAGTACTTC. The full variable domain, in which reference TRBV5-4 and TRBJ2-7 provide the parts outside the CDR3, is ETGVTQSPTHLIKTRGQQVTLRCSSQSGHNTVSWYQQALGQGPQFIFQYYREEENGRGNFPPRFSGLQFPNYSSELNVNALELDDSALYLCASSLGGPRPPYEQYFGPGTRLTVT.

J is TRBJ2-3 and V is TRBV4-1; D remains unclear. Germline V lookup: CDR1 MGHRA, CDR2 YSYEKL. This CDR3 is 16 amino acids long. V lost 0 bases to trimming and J lost 2 bases, with 12 bases between them. This CDR3 is CASSQEGFTNTDTQYF. CDR3 nucleotide sequence: TGCGCCAGCAGCCAAGAGGGCTTTACAAACACAGATACGCAGTATTTT.

The CDR3 coding sequence is TGTGCCAGCAGAGCTTCAGGAGTCCGTCTGTTCTTC. Translated: CASRASGVRLFF. V and J are TRBV5-5 and TRBJ2-1, with D unresolved. V shed 5 bases and J shed 15 bases, with 18 bases lying between them. The CDR3 covers 12 residues. Germline CDR1 SGHKS, CDR2 YYEKEE (reference sequence).

Regarding this clone: The sample carries other DNA sequences with the same CDR3. The genes are TRBV5-4 and TRBJ2-5; no clear D. Trimming cost V 1 base and J 2 bases, with 9 bases left between them. CDR3 length: 14 residues. CDR1 and CDR2 from the germline V gene are SGHNT and YYREEE (reference sequence). The chain's CDR3 is CASSLRAVQETQYF. The CDR3 bases are TGTGCCAGCAGCTTGAGGGCAGTACAAGAGACCCAGTACTTC.

The J gene is TRBJ2-7, the V gene TRBV4-1; D may match TRBD1 or TRBD2 (5 bases each). The germline V gene encodes CDR1 MGHRA and CDR2 YSYEKL. V dropped 2 bases and J dropped 4 bases, with 15 bases sitting between them. The CDR3 is made up of 15 amino acids. CDR3 DNA: TGCGCCAGCAGCCAACTCCCCGGCAGGGAGTACGAGCAGTACTTC. Translating gives CASSQLPGREYEQYF.

This chain joins TRBV4-1 and TRBJ1-2, with a tentative D call TRBD1 (6 bases). This CDR3 has 17 amino acids. Trimming stripped 0 bases from V and 1 base from J, with 15 bases between. Germline CDR1 reads MGHRA; CDR2 reads YSYEKL. The CDR3 DNA follows: TGCGCCAGCAGCCAAGATCGGCTCAGGGGTGGTAACTATGGCTACACCTTC. This gives the protein CASSQDRLRGGNYGYTF.

The chain employs TRBV30 and TRBJ2-3, with unresolved D. CDR3 length: 12 amino acids. Trimming took off 6 bases at V and 5 bases at J, with 12 bases between the two ends. From germline, CDR1 is GTSNPN and CDR2 SVGIG (reference sequence). The CDR3 here is CACAVGVDTQYF. The CDR3 DNA reads TGTGCCTGCGCGGTTGGGGTAGATACGCAGTATTTT.

The chain carries TRBV14 and TRBJ2-7; no clear D. This CDR3 is 15 amino acids long. Trimming took off 4 bases at V and 0 bases at J, with 13 bases between the two ends. CDR1 is SGHDN and CDR2 is FVKESK in the germline V gene. The CDR3 here is CASSPSPITSYEQYF. The CDR3 coding sequence is TGTGCCAGCAGCCCCTCACCGATAACCTCCTACGAGCAGTACTTC.

The rearrangement uses TRBV7-2 and TRBJ2-3, with D hard to call. Germline V lookup: CDR1 SGHTA, CDR2 FQGNSA. Trimming removed 1 base from V and 0 bases from J, with 8 bases in between. This CDR3 comprises 15 residues. CDR3 bases: TGTGCCAGCAGCTTAGGGCAGGCTAGCACAGATACGCAGTATTTT. Translation: CASSLGQASTDTQYF.

The V and J genes are TRBV15 and TRBJ1-1; D might be TRBD1 (6 bases). Germline V gene lookup returns CDR1 LNHNV and CDR2 YYDKDF (reference sequence). The CDR3 extends over 16 amino acids. V was clipped by 0 bases and J by 5 bases, with 16 bases between them. As DNA, the CDR3 is TGTGCCACCAGCAGAGATCTTTTACAGGGAAGGACTGAAGCTTTCTTT. This translates into CATSRDLLQGRTEAFF.

The chain couples TRBV19 to TRBJ2-1; D not resolved. Looked up from germline, CDR1 is LNHDA and CDR2 is SQIVND (reference sequence). The CDR3 is made up of 14 amino acids. V lost 5 bases to trimming and J lost 8 bases, with 16 bases between them. The CDR3 protein is CASSWVPESDEQFF. CDR3 DNA: TGTGCCAGTAGTTGGGTTCCCGAGAGTGATGAGCAGTTCTTC.

The chain is built from TRBV5-4 and TRBJ2-7; D ambiguous. V was pared by 2 bases and J by 0 bases, with 6 bases between. From germline, CDR1 is SGHNT and CDR2 YYREEE (reference sequence). The CDR3 has 13 residues. The CDR3 coding sequence is TGTGCCAGCAGCTTACACGGCTCCTACGAGCAGTACTTC. This translates into CASSLHGSYEQYF.

This chain connects TRBV4-2 to TRBJ1-2, with a weak D call TRBD1 (5 bases). The germline V and J ends were trimmed by 0 bases and 7 bases, with 18 bases remaining between them. This CDR3 is built from 16 residues. Per germline, CDR1 LGHNA and CDR2 YNFKEQ. The CDR3 nucleotides are TGTGCCAGCAGCCAAGATCATGGGGGTTCGCCGGGTGGCTACACCTTC. Amino acid sequence: CASSQDHGGSPGGYTF.

The gene calls are TRBV9 and TRBJ2-1; the D call may be TRBD1 or TRBD2 (6 bases each). V was trimmed by 0 bases and J by 6 bases, leaving 16 bases between them. The germline CDR1 and CDR2 sequences are SGDLS and YYNGEE. The CDR3 contains 16 residues. The CDR3 loop reads CASSVASSGARNEQFF. In DNA form, the CDR3 reads TGTGCCAGCAGCGTAGCTTCGTCGGGGGCGCGCAATGAGCAGTTCTTC.

J is TRBJ2-3 and V is TRBV7-2; 8 bases are a match to TRBD1. The J segment lost 2 bases and the V segment lost 5 bases, leaving 3 bases of the junction unmatched. The CDR3 sequence is 14 residues long. Germline loops: CDR1 SGHTA, CDR2 FQGNSA. The CDR3 sequence: CASSPDRVTDTQYF. In DNA form, the CDR3 reads TGTGCCAGCAGCCCGGACAGGGTCACAGATACGCAGTATTTT.

There are a few counts of this clone. The chain has TRBV6-5 and TRBJ2-1; 9 positions agree with TRBD1. Germline-derived CDR1 and CDR2 are MNHEY and SVGAGI. V was pared by 3 bases and J by 10 bases, with 10 bases of the junction left unmatched. The CDR3 consists of 15 residues. Here the CDR3 DNA reads TGTGCCAGCAGTTATGTGGGGACAGGGATTCGGGAGCAGTTCTTC. This translates into CASSYVGTGIREQFF.

This chain links TRBV30 with TRBJ1-2; D possibly corresponds to TRBD1 (5 bases). Deletions cut 4 bases from V and 7 bases from J, with 10 bases between. This CDR3 contains 11 residues. Germline V gives CDR1 GTSNPN, CDR2 SVGIG (reference sequence). The CDR3 nucleotides read TGTGCCTGGACTCAAAGGGGTGGCTACACCTTC. Residues: CAWTQRGGYTF.

The gene calls are TRBV7-2 and TRBJ1-5; no clear D gene. Germline loops: CDR1 SGHTA, CDR2 FQGNSA. The length of the CDR3 is 13 residues. V lost 7 bases, J lost 6 bases, and 13 bases lay in between. As DNA, the CDR3 is TGTGCCAGCAAAGTAGACGGAGGTCAGCCCCAGCATTTT. Translating gives CASKVDGGQPQHF.

The chain links TRBV28 to TRBJ1-5, with D unresolved. In germline, CDR1 is MDHEN, CDR2 SYDVKM. This CDR3 spans 14 amino acids. The germline V and J ends were trimmed by 7 bases and 0 bases, with 10 bases remaining between them. This CDR3 is CASTESGSNQPQHF. The CDR3 bases are TGTGCCAGCACCGAATCGGGTAGCAATCAGCCCCAGCATTTT.

The genes are TRBV30 and TRBJ1-4; possibly TRBD1 for D (6 bases). The CDR3 covers 13 residues. V lost 4 bases, J lost 8 bases, and 14 bases lay in between. Germline V CDR1 and CDR2: GTSNPN, SVGIG (reference sequence). CDR3 DNA: TGTGCCTGGAATACAGGGACCTGGGAAAAACTGTTTTTT. Its translation: CAWNTGTWEKLFF.

The gene calls are TRBV6-5 and TRBJ1-2; 8 nucleotides line up with TRBD1. The CDR3 covers 14 residues. From germline, CDR1 is MNHEY and CDR2 SVGAGI. V trimming: 1 base; J trimming: 8 bases; junction bases outside the gene matches: 6. This chain's CDR3 is CASSYLEQGGGYTF. CDR3 coding DNA: TGTGCCAGCAGTTACTTGGAACAGGGGGGCGGCTACACCTTC.

V is TRBV5-4 and J is TRBJ2-3; D is perhaps TRBD1 (6 bases). The CDR3 has 16 residues. V was clipped by 5 bases and J by 1 base, with 17 bases between them. CDR1 and CDR2 (germline): SGHNT, YYREEE (reference sequence). The CDR3 here is CASSSTVRQGTDTQYF. As DNA, the CDR3 is TGTGCCAGCAGTTCCACTGTTCGACAGGGCACAGATACGCAGTATTTT.

Remarks on this clone: Other DNA sequences from this sample encode an identical CDR3 as well. The rearrangement joins TRBV7-9 to TRBJ1-2, with D possibly matching TRBD1 (6 bases). There are 13 residues in the CDR3. Between the trimmed V and J ends, which lost 1 base and 3 bases, there was a span of 6 bases. Germline lookup yields CDR1 SEHNR and CDR2 FQNEAQ (reference sequence). CDR3 coding DNA: TGTGCCAGCAGCTTAGACAGGGACTATGGCTACACCTTC. Protein: CASSLDRDYGYTF.

The chain employs TRBV15 and TRBJ1-1; D remains ambiguous. CDR1 is LNHNV, CDR2 YYDKDF, per germline (reference sequence). The germline V and J ends were trimmed by 3 bases and 5 bases, with 10 bases remaining between them. CDR3 size: 13 residues. The CDR3: CATSSGVRTEAFF. The CDR3 nucleotides read TGTGCCACCAGCAGCGGGGTGAGGACTGAAGCTTTCTTT.

Concerning this clone itself: Other DNA sequences in this sample translate to the same CDR3. V is TRBV30 and J is TRBJ2-1, with TRBD2 matching 8 bases. Germline values: CDR1 GTSNPN, CDR2 SVGIG (reference sequence). The CDR3 is 13 residues long. Losses at the gene ends were 0 bases for V and 6 bases for J; bases not matched to a gene: 1. This CDR3 reads CAWSVGTSNEQFF. In nucleotides, the CDR3 is TGTGCCTGGAGTGTAGGGACTAGCAATGAGCAGTTCTTC.

CDR3 nucleotide sequence: TGTGCCAGCAGTGCCTTTCGGACTAGCGGGAGCCCAGATACGCAGTATTTT. As protein: CASSAFRTSGSPDTQYF. The chain links TRBV27 to TRBJ2-3, with TRBD2 identical over 13 bases. Germline loops: CDR1 MNHEY, CDR2 SMNVEV (reference sequence). The CDR3 sequence is 17 residues long. Trimming cost V 5 bases and J 4 bases; bases outside gene matches: 9.

The V call is TRBV28, the J call TRBJ2-3; D may correspond to TRBD1 or TRBD2 (5 bases each). CDR1 is MDHEN, CDR2 SYDVKM, per germline. The CDR3 totals 16 residues. V dropped 3 bases and J dropped 2 bases, with 15 bases sitting between them. The CDR3 DNA sequence: TGTGCCAGCAGTTTGACCGGGAAGGGGTACACAGATACGCAGTATTTT. Amino acid sequence: CASSLTGKGYTDTQYF. The full variable domain, its missing parts supplied by reference TRBV28 and TRBJ2-3, is DVKVTQSSRYLVKRTGEKVFLECVQDMDHENMFWYRQDPGLGLRLIYFSYDVKMKEKGDIPEGYSVSREKKERFSLILESASTNQTSMYLCASSLTGKGYTDTQYFGPGTRLTVL.

The rearrangement links TRBV7-9 to TRBJ2-4, with 8 bases fitting TRBD1. The trim removed 10 bases at V and 5 bases at J, leaving 10 bases unmatched. CDR1 SEHNR and CDR2 FQNEAQ come from the germline V gene (reference sequence). The CDR3 has 14 residues. CDR3: CATSTGDAENIQYF. The CDR3 DNA sequence: TGTGCCACCTCGACAGGGGACGCCGAAAACATTCAGTACTTC.